Listed below are T cell receptor beta chains from one sample, sequenced in a study of blood T cell repertoires in COVID-19. Clones were read by immunoSEQ multiplex PCR, and TCRdb kept only the in-frame ones, dropping some. The repertoire holds more than 200,000 clones, with around 88% as singletons. The sequencing input was peripheral blood. Every receptor here comes from a woman in her forties or fifties with acute or convalescent COVID-19. Both conserved end residues are part of each CDR3. D genes are given only for firm matches. The size field is filled for only some rows; it gives once, few, many or a size class.

j_call	clone_size	d_call	v_call	cdr3_aa	cdr3_nt
TRBJ2-3	NA	TRBD1	TRBV7-6	CASSPGQGFSDTQYF	TGTGCCAGCAGCCCCGGACAGGGGTTTTCAGATACGCAGTATTTT
TRBJ2-7	NA	NA	TRBV6-5	CASSYKGGGPSYEQYF	TGTGCCAGCAGTTATAAAGGAGGGGGCCCATCCTACGAGCAGTACTTC
TRBJ2-1	NA	TRBD1	TRBV7-9	CASSLGVGTGAYNEQFF	TGTGCCAGCAGCTTAGGAGTGGGGACAGGGGCGTACAATGAGCAGTTCTTC
TRBJ2-3	NA	TRBD2	TRBV18	CASSPGRTSGRGADTQYF	TGTGCCAGCTCACCAGGGCGGACTAGCGGGAGAGGGGCAGATACGCAGTATTTT
TRBJ2-5	NA	NA	TRBV2	CASTRPGETQYF	TGTGCCAGCACCAGGCCAGGAGAGACCCAGTACTTC
TRBJ2-1	NA	NA	TRBV20-1	CSARPEDEQFF	TGCAGTGCTAGACCAGAGGATGAGCAGTTCTTC
TRBJ1-4	NA	NA	TRBV28	CASSFSGGPNEKLFF	TGTGCCAGCAGTTTTTCGGGGGGACCTAATGAAAAACTGTTTTTT
TRBJ2-7	NA	TRBD2	TRBV6-5	CASSSAGLAGLEQYF	TGTGCCAGCAGTTCCGCAGGACTAGCGGGCCTCGAGCAGTACTTC
TRBJ2-2	NA	TRBD1	TRBV3-1/TRBV3-2	CASSRGQGNTGELFF	TGTGCCAGCAGCCGAGGACAGGGTAACACCGGGGAGCTGTTTTTT
TRBJ2-7	NA	NA	TRBV19	CASSLRQKDYEQYF	TGTGCCAGTAGCCTGCGACAGAAGGACTACGAGCAGTACTTC
TRBJ2-3	NA	NA	TRBV27	CASTPLGAGDTDTQYF	TGTGCCAGCACCCCCTTGGGGGCGGGAGACACAGATACGCAGTATTTT
TRBJ2-2	few	TRBD2	TRBV3-1/TRBV3-2	CASSQDPGLAGELFF	TGTGCCAGCAGCCAAGATCCCGGACTAGCGGGGGAGCTGTTTTTT
TRBJ2-3	NA	TRBD2	TRBV19	CASSIGGLAGSDTQYF	TGTGCCAGTAGTATCGGGGGACTAGCGGGCTCAGATACGCAGTATTTT
TRBJ2-3	once	TRBD2	TRBV3-1/TRBV3-2	CASSHNTGTSGMEAQYF	TGTGCCAGCAGCCACAATACCGGGACTAGCGGGATGGAGGCGCAGTATTTT
TRBJ1-2	NA	NA	TRBV6-5	CASSYSRQELTF	TGTGCCAGCAGTTACTCCCGACAGGAGCTAACCTTC
TRBJ2-1	NA	TRBD1	TRBV7-8	CASSIDRAGKNEQFF	TGTGCCAGCAGCATAGACAGGGCAGGTAAAAATGAGCAGTTCTTC
TRBJ2-7	NA	TRBD1	TRBV28	CASSSLGQAYEQYF	TGTGCCAGCAGTTCCCTAGGACAGGCCTACGAGCAGTACTTC
TRBJ2-3	NA	TRBD1	TRBV6-6	CASSYSSGQLTDTQYF	TGTGCCAGCAGTTACTCGTCGGGACAGCTCACAGATACGCAGTATTTT
TRBJ1-5	NA	TRBD1	TRBV24-1	CATSDFIERQGKLGYSNQPQHF	TGTGCCACCAGTGATTTTATTGAAAGACAGGGAAAGTTGGGGTATAGCAATCAGCCCCAGCATTTT
TRBJ2-7	NA	NA	TRBV29-1	CSVGGDISSYEQYF	TGCAGCGTTGGAGGGGACATAAGTTCCTACGAGCAGTACTTC
TRBJ2-7	NA	TRBD2	TRBV5-1	CASSLASTSEEQYF	TGCGCCAGCAGCTTGGCCAGTACTAGCGAGGAGCAGTACTTC
TRBJ2-3	NA	NA	TRBV7-6	CASSLEVLVSDTQYF	TGTGCCAGCAGCTTAGAGGTTCTAGTTTCAGATACGCAGTATTTT
TRBJ2-7	NA	TRBD2	TRBV27	CASRGGLAGGGEQYF	TGTGCCAGCAGGGGGGGACTAGCGGGAGGAGGCGAGCAGTACTTC
TRBJ2-7	NA	NA	TRBV28	CASSLVSYEQYF	TGTGCCAGCAGTTTAGTCAGCTACGAGCAGTACTTC
TRBJ1-5	NA	TRBD1	TRBV6-5	CASSRTGRGQPQHF	TGTGCCAGCAGCCGGACAGGTAGAGGTCAGCCCCAGCATTTT
TRBJ2-7	NA	NA	TRBV2	CASSEGAAYIYEQYF	TGTGCCAGCAGTGAAGGGGCAGCTTATATCTACGAGCAGTACTTC
TRBJ2-3	NA	TRBD1	TRBV24-1	CATSDPGQGIMNTQYF	TGTGCCACCAGTGATCCGGGACAGGGGATTATGAATACGCAGTATTTT
TRBJ2-3	NA	NA	TRBV14	CASSQVSTDTQYF	TGTGCCAGCAGCCAAGTCTCCACAGATACGCAGTATTTT
TRBJ2-7	NA	TRBD2	TRBV20-1	CAGGQGYEQYF	TGCGCGGGAGGGCAGGGCTACGAGCAGTACTTC
TRBJ2-7	NA	TRBD2	TRBV6-5	CASRTSGRGEQYF	TGTGCCAGCCGGACTAGCGGGAGAGGCGAGCAGTACTTC
TRBJ2-1	NA	TRBD2	TRBV2	CASSGGRVNEQFF	TGTGCCAGCAGTGGCGGGAGGGTGAATGAGCAGTTCTTC
TRBJ2-2	NA	NA	TRBV11-3	CASSLGGRDTGELFF	TGTGCCAGCAGCTTGGGAGGAAGGGACACCGGGGAGCTGTTTTTT
TRBJ2-1	NA	TRBD2	TRBV20-1	CSASRSGTTGNNEQFF	TGCAGTGCTAGTCGCTCCGGGACTACGGGGAACAATGAGCAGTTCTTC
TRBJ2-7	NA	NA	TRBV5-5	CASSTLYEQYF	TGTGCCAGCAGCACTCTCTACGAGCAGTACTTC
TRBJ1-4	NA	NA	TRBV19	CASSSFIGKLFF	TGTGCCAGTAGTTCATTCATCGGAAAACTGTTTTTT
TRBJ2-1	NA	NA	TRBV13	CASSPSTSPGRNEQFF	TGTGCCAGCAGCCCCTCTACTAGTCCGGGTCGCAATGAGCAGTTCTTC
TRBJ2-3	NA	TRBD2	TRBV19	CASSFFAGENTQYF	TGTGCCAGTAGTTTTTTCGCGGGGGAGAATACGCAGTATTTT
TRBJ1-2	NA	NA	TRBV6-6	CASNQQGESYGYTF	TGTGCCAGCAACCAGCAGGGCGAAAGCTATGGCTACACCTTC
TRBJ2-1	NA	TRBD2	TRBV28	CASSKPGLAANEQFF	TGTGCCAGCAGTAAACCGGGACTAGCGGCCAATGAGCAGTTCTTC
TRBJ2-7	NA	NA	TRBV11-2	CASSLSAGSYEQYF	TGTGCCAGCAGCTTAAGCGCGGGCAGCTACGAGCAGTACTTC
TRBJ2-7	NA	TRBD2	TRBV29-1	CSVDTSGRPGEQYF	TGCAGCGTTGACACTAGCGGGAGGCCAGGGGAGCAGTACTTC
TRBJ2-5	NA	TRBD1	TRBV5-1	CASSWTPDREETQYF	TGCGCCAGCAGCTGGACCCCTGACAGGGAAGAGACCCAGTACTTC
TRBJ2-7	NA	TRBD2	TRBV20-1	CSPRGVGEQYF	TGCAGCCCCCGGGGGGTCGGGGAGCAGTACTTC